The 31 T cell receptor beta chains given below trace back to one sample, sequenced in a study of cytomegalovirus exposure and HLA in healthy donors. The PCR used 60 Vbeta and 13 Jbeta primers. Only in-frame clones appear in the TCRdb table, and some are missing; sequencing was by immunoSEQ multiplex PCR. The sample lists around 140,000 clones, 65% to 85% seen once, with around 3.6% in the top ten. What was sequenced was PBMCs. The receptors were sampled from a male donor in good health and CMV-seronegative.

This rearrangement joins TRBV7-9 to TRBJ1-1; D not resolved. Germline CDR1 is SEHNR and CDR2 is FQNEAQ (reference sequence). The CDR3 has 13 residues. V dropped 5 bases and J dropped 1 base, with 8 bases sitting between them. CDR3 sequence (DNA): TGTGCCAGCAGCCCCCGGGGGAACACTGAAGCTTTCTTT. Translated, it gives CASSPRGNTEAFF.

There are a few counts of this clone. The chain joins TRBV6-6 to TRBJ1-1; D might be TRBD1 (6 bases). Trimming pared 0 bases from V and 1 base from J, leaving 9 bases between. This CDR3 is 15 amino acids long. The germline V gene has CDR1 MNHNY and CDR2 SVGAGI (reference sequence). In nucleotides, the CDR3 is TGTGCCAGCAGTTACTCGTGGGGGCGGAACACTGAAGCTTTCTTT. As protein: CASSYSWGRNTEAFF.

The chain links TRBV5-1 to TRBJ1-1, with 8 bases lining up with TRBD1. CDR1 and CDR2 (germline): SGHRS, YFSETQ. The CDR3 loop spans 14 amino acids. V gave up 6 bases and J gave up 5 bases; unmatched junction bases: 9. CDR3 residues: CASTRQGRVTEAFF. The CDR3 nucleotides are TGCGCCAGCACCAGACAGGGGAGGGTGACTGAAGCTTTCTTT.

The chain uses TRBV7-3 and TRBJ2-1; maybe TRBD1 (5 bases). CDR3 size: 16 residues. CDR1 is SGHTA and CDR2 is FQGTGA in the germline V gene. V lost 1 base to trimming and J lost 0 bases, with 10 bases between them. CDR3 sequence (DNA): TGTGCCAGCAGCTTAAGTGGGGCAGTCTCCTACAATGAGCAGTTCTTC. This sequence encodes CASSLSGAVSYNEQFF. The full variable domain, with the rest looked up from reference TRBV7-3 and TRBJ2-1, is GAGVSQTPSNKVTEKGKYVELRCDPISGHTALYWYRQSLGQGPEFLIYFQGTGAADDSGLPNDRFFAVRPEGSVSTLKIQRTERGDSAVYLCASSLSGAVSYNEQFFGPGTRLTVL.

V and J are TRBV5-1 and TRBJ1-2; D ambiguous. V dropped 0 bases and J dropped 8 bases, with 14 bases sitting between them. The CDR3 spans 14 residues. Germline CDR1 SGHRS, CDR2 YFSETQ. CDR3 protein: CASSLVAGPGGYTF. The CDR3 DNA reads TGCGCCAGCAGCTTGGTTGCAGGCCCGGGGGGCTACACCTTC. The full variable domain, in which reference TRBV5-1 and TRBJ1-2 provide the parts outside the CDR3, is KAGVTQTPRYLIKTRGQQVTLSCSPISGHRSVSWYQQTPGQGLQFLFEYFSETQRNKGNFPGRFSGRQFSNSRSEMNVSTLELGDSALYLCASSLVAGPGGYTFGSGTRLTVV.

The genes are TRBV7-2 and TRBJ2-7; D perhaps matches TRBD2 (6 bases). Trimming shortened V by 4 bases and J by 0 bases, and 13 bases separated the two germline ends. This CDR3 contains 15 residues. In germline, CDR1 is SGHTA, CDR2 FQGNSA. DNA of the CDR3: TGTGCCAGCAGCTCTGCGGGACCCCGCTCCTACGAGCAGTACTTC. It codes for CASSSAGPRSYEQYF.

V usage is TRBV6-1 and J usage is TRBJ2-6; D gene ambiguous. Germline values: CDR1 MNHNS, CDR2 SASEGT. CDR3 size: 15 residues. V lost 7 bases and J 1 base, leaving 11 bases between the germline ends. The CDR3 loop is CASKKSGSGANVLTF. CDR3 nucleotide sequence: TGTGCCAGCAAGAAATCCGGGTCTGGGGCCAACGTCCTGACTTTC.

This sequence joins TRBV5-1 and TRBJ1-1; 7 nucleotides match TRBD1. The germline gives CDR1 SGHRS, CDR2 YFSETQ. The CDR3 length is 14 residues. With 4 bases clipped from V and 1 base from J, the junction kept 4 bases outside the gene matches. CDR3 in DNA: TGCGCCAGCAGCCCGACAGGGAGGAACACTGAAGCTTTCTTT. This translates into CASSPTGRNTEAFF. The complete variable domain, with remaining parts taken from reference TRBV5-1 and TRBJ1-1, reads KAGVTQTPRYLIKTRGQQVTLSCSPISGHRSVSWYQQTPGQGLQFLFEYFSETQRNKGNFPGRFSGRQFSNSRSEMNVSTLELGDSALYLCASSPTGRNTEAFFGQGTRLTVV.

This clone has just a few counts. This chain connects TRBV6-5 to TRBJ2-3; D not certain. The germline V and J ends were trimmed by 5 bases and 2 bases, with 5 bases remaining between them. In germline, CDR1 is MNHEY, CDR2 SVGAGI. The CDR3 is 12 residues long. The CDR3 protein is CASSTATDTQYF. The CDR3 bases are TGTGCCAGCAGTACTGCCACAGATACGCAGTATTTT.

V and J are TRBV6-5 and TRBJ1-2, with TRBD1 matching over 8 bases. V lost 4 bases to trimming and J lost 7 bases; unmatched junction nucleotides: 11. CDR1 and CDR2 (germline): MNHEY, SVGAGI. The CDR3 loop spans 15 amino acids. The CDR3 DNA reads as TGTGCCAGCAGTTTGGACAGGGCAGTAAAACGTGGCTACACCTTC. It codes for CASSLDRAVKRGYTF.

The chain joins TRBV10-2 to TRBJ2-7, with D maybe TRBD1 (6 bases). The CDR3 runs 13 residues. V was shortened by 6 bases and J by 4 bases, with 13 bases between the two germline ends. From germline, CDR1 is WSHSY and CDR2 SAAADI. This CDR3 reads CASRDVTGYEQYF. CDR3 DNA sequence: TGCGCCAGCAGAGATGTTACAGGGTACGAGCAGTACTTC.

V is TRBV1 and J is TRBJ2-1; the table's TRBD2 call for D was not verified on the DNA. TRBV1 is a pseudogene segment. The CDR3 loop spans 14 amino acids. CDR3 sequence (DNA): TGCACCAGCAATCCTAGCGGGAGTGTCAATGAGCAGTTCTTC. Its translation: CTSNPSGSVNEQFF.

CDR3 bases: TGTGCCAGCAGCTCAAGTGGAGGTGTGAACACTGAAGCTTTCTTT. Translating gives CASSSSGGVNTEAFF. J is TRBJ1-1 and V is TRBV11-2, with D uncertain. Germline loops: CDR1 SGHAT, CDR2 FQNNGV. CDR3 length: 15 residues. The germline V and J ends were trimmed by 4 bases and 0 bases, with 12 bases remaining between them.

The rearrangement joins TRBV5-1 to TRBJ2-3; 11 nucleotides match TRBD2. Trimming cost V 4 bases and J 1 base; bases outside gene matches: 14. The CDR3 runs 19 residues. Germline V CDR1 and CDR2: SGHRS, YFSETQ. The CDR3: CASSLVPGLAEIRTDTQYF. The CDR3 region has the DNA TGCGCCAGCAGCCTAGTCCCGGGACTAGCGGAGATACGCACAGATACGCAGTATTTT.

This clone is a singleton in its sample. The CDR3 loop reads CASSVMGGAAPQETQYF. The DNA for the CDR3 is TGTGCCAGCAGCGTAATGGGAGGAGCGGCTCCCCAAGAGACCCAGTACTTC. V usage is TRBV9 and J usage is TRBJ2-5; perhaps TRBD2 as D (6 bases). V was cut by 1 base and J by 1 base, with 17 bases left in between. CDR3 length: 17 amino acids. Germline-derived CDR1 and CDR2 are SGDLS and YYNGEE.

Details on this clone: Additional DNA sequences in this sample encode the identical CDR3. Here the CDR3 DNA reads TGTGCCAGCAGCTTAGGACAGATGGGCACAGATACGCAGTATTTT. Translating it yields CASSLGQMGTDTQYF. The chain uses TRBV7-9 and TRBJ2-3; D possibly corresponds to TRBD1 (5 bases). There are 15 residues in the CDR3. Trimming removed 1 base from V and 1 base from J, with 9 bases in between. Germline assignment: CDR1 SEHNR and CDR2 FQNEAQ (reference sequence).

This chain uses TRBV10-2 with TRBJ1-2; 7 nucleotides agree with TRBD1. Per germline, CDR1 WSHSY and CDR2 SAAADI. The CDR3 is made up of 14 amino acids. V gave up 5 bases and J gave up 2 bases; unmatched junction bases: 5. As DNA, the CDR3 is TGCGCCAGCAGTTATGACAGGGACAACTATGGCTACACCTTC. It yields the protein CASSYDRDNYGYTF.

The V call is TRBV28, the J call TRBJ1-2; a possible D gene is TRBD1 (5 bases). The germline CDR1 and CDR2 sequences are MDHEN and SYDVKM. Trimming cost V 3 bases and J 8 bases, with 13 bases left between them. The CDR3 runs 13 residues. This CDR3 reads CASSFRAVRGYTF. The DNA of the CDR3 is TGTGCCAGCAGTTTCAGGGCAGTCAGGGGCTACACCTTC.

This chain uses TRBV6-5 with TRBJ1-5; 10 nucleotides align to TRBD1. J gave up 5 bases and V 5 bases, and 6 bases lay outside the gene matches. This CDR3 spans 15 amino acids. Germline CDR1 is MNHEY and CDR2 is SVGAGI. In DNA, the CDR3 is TGTGCCAGCAGTCCCGACAGGGGGCTGGATCAGCCCCAGCATTTT. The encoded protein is CASSPDRGLDQPQHF.

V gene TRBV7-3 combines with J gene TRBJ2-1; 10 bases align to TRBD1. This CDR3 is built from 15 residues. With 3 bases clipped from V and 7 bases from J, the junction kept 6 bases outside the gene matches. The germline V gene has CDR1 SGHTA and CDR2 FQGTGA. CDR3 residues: CASSFGDRGKNEQFF. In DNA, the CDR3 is TGTGCCAGCAGCTTTGGGGACAGGGGTAAAAATGAGCAGTTCTTC.

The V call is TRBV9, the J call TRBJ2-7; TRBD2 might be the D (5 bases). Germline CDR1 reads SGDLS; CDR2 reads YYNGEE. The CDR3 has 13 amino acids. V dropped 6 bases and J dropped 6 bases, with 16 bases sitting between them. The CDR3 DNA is TGTGCCAGCAATCCTGGAGGAGTTGGCGAGCAGTACTTC. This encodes CASNPGGVGEQYF.

Written as DNA, the CDR3 is TGTGCCAGTAACGTAGGGGGTCGGGAGACCCAGTACTTC. This sequence encodes CASNVGGRETQYF. The chain links TRBV19 to TRBJ2-5, with a weak D call TRBD1 (6 bases). The V end was cut by 7 bases, the J end by 5 bases, with 14 bases between. CDR3 size: 13 residues. The germline V gene encodes CDR1 LNHDA and CDR2 SQIVND (reference sequence).

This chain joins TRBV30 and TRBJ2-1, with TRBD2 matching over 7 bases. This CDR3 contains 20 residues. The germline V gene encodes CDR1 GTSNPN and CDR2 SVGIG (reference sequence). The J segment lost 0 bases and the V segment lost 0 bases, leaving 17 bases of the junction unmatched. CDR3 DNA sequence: TGTGCCTGGAGTGTACGGGGGGTGGCAGGGCGCCTGAGCTCCTACAATGAGCAGTTCTTC. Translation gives CAWSVRGVAGRLSSYNEQFF.

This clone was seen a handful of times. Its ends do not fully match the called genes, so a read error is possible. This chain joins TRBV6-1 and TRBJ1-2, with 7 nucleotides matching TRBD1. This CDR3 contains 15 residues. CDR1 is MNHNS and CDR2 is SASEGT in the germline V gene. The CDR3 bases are TGTGCCAGCAGTTCCCTGGGACAGAATTCCTATGGCTACACTTTC. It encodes CASSSLGQNSYGYTF.

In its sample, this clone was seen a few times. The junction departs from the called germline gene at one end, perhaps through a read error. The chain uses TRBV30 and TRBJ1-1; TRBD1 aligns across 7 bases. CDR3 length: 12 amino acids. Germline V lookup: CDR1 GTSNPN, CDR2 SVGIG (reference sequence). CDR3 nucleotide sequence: TGTGCCTGGTCACCAACAGTGGACAGGCCCATCTTT. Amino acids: CAWSPTVDRPIF.

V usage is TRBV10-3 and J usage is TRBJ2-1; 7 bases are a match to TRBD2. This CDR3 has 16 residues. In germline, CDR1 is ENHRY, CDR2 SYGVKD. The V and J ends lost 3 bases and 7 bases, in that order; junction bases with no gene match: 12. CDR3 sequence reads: CAISEASGGSINEQFF. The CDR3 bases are TGTGCCATCAGTGAAGCGTCTGGCGGGAGTATAAATGAGCAGTTCTTC.

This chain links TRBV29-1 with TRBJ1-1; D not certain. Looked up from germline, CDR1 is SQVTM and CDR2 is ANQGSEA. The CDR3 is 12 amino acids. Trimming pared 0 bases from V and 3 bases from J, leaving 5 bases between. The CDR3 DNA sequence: TGCAGCGTTGAAGAACAATACACTGAAGCTTTCTTT. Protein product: CSVEEQYTEAFF.

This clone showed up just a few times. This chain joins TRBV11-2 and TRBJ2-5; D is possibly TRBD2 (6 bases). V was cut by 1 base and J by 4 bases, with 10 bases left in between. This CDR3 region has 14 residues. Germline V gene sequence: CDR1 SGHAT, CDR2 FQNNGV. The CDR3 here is CASSLGVGGETQYF. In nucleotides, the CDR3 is TGTGCCAGCAGCTTAGGGGTGGGGGGAGAGACCCAGTACTTC.

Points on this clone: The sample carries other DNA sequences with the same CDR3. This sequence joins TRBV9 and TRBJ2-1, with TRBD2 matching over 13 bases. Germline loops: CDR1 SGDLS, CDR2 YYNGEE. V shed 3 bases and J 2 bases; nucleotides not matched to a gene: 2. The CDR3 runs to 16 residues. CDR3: CASSGGTSGAYNEQFF. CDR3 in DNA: TGTGCCAGCAGCGGAGGGACTAGCGGGGCCTACAATGAGCAGTTCTTC.

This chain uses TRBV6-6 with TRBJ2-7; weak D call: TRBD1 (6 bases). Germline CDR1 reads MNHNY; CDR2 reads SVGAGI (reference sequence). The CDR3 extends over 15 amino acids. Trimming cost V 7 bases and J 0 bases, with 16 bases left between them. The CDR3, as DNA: TGTGCCAGCACCGATAACAGGGTGGGCTCCTACGAGCAGTACTTC. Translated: CASTDNRVGSYEQYF.

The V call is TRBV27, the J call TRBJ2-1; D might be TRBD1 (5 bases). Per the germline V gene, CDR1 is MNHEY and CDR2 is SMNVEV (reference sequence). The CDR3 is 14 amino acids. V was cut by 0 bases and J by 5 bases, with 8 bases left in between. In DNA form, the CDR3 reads TGTGCCAGCAGTTTATCAGGGGTCAACAATGAGCAGTTCTTC. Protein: CASSLSGVNNEQFF.